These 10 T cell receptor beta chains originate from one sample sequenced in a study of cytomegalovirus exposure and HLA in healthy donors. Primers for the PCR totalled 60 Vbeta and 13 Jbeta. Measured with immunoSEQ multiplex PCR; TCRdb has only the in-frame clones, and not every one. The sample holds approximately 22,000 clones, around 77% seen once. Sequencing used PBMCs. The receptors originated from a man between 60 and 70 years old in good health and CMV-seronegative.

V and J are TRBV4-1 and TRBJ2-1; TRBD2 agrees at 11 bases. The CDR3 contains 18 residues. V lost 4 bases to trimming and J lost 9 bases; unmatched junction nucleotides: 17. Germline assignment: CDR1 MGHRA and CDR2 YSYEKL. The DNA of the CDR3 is TGCGCCAGCAGCCCCACCCCCGCGACTAGCGGGGCCGGGGGTGAGCAGTTCTTC. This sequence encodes CASSPTPATSGAGGEQFF.

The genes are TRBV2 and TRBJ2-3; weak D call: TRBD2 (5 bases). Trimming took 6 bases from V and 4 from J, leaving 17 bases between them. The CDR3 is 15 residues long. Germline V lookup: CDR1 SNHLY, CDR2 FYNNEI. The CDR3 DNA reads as TGTGCCAGCAGGCTAGCCCCGATTGGCGCAGATACGCAGTATTTT. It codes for CASRLAPIGADTQYF.

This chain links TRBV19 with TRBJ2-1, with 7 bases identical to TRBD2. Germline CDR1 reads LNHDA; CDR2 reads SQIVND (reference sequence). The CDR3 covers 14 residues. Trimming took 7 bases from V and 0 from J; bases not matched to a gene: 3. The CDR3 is CASISGDSYNEQFF. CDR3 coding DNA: TGTGCCAGTATAAGCGGGGACTCCTACAATGAGCAGTTCTTC.

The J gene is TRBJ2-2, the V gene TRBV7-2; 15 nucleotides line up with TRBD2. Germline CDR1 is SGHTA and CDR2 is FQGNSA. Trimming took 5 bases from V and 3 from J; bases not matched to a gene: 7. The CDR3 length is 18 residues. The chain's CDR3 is CASSLGLAGGQYTGELFF. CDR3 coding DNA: TGTGCCAGCAGCCTTGGACTAGCGGGGGGGCAGTACACCGGGGAGCTGTTTTTT.

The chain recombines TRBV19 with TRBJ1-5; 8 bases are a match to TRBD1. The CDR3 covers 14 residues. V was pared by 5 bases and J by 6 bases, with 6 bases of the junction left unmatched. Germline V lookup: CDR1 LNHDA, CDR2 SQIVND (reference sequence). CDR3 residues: CASSLGQGSQPQHF. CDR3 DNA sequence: TGTGCCAGTAGTCTCGGACAGGGTAGTCAGCCCCAGCATTTT.

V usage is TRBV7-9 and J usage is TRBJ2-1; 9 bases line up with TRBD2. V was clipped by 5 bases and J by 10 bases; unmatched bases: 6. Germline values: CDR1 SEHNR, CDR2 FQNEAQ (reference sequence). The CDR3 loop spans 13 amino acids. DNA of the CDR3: TGTGCCAGCAGCATTCCTAGCGGGGACGAGCAGTTCTTC. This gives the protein CASSIPSGDEQFF.

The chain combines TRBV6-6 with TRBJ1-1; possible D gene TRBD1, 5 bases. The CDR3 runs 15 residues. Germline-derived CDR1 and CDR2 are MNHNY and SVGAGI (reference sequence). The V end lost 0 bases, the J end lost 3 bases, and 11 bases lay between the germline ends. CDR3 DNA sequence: TGTGCCAGCAGTTACTCGGCCAGGGCGGACACTGAAGCTTTCTTT. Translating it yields CASSYSARADTEAFF.

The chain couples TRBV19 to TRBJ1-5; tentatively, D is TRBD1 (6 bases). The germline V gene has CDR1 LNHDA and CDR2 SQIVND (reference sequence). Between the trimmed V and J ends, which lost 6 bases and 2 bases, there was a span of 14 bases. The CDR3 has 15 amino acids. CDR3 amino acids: CASRQGGTGNQPQHF. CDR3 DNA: TGTGCCAGTAGACAAGGGGGTACGGGCAATCAGCCCCAGCATTTT.

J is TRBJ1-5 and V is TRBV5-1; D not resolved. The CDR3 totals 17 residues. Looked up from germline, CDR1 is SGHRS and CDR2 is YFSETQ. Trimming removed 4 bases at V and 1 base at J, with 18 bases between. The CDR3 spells CASSLDPGSLSNQPQHF. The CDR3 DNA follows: TGCGCCAGCAGCCTAGATCCGGGATCTCTAAGCAATCAGCCCCAGCATTTT.

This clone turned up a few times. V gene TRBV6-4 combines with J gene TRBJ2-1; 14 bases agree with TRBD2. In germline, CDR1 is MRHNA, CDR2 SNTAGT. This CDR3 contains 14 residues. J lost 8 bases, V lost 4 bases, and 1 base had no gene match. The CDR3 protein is CASSGLAGGHEQFF. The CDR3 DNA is TGTGCCAGCAGTGGACTAGCGGGGGGGCATGAGCAGTTCTTC.